The clone carrying this T cell receptor (beta chain) was found many times. Its antigen is currently unknown. This sample stems from a study of T cell repertoires in cytomegalovirus infection. Study at large: Recently described HLA-C-restricted plus well-studied HLA-B-restricted CMV epitopes were used. Matching HLA type and CMV infection were both indicated by public TCR beta signatures. Overall study findings and caveats: In two of eight donors, the top clonotype was HLA-C-restricted CMV-specific.

CDR3 length: 15 amino acids. Germline V CDR1 and CDR2: LGHNA, YNFKEQ. Trimming stripped 0 bases from V and 6 bases from J, with 13 bases between. TCRdb re-called the reads with MiXCR, one entry per CDR3 protein. The sample lists 800,000 to 950,000 distinct CDR3 sequences; 32% were seen once. The sample consisted of cultured CD8+ T cells from PBMCs, taken from culture after CMV antigen stimulation. V is TRBV4-2 and J is TRBJ2-3, with TRBD2 as a possible D gene (6 bases). This TCR was recovered from a human donor in good health (CMV status not recorded). Some clones in this sample may be carry-over from other donors' samples. Here the CDR3 DNA reads TGTGCCAGCAGCCAAGAGGCTAGCGTCGGTGATACGCAGTATTTT. Amino acids: CASSQEASVGDTQYF.